One sample yielded the 10 T cell receptor beta chains listed below, sequenced in a study of blood T cell repertoires in COVID-19. Method: immunoSEQ multiplex PCR; TCRdb's copy keeps in-frame clones and lacks some. The sample contains 130,000 or so clones, around 89% of which appear only once. Sequenced input: peripheral blood. The receptors originated from a human donor with COVID-19, enrolled during active disease. The donor label of this sample is uncertain.

The chain combines TRBV11-2 with TRBJ1-4; 8 positions agree with TRBD1. V gave up 4 bases and J gave up 1 base; unmatched junction bases: 2. Germline V gives CDR1 SGHAT, CDR2 FQNNGV. CDR3 size: 15 residues. The CDR3 spells CASSWTGLTNEKLFF. DNA of the CDR3: TGTGCCAGCAGCTGGACAGGGTTAACTAATGAAAAACTGTTTTTT.

This sequence joins TRBV7-9 and TRBJ1-3, with D possibly being TRBD1 (6 bases). Trimming took 1 base from V and 4 from J, leaving 17 bases between them. Germline V gene data show CDR1 as SEHNR and CDR2 as FQNEAQ (reference sequence). The CDR3 spans 17 residues. The CDR3 DNA is TGTGCCAGCAGCTTAGTGGCGTTAGGGGGATCCGGAAACACCATATATTTT. Translated: CASSLVALGGSGNTIYF. The full variable domain, rest sourced from reference TRBV7-9 and TRBJ1-3, is DTGVSQNPRHKITKRGQNVTFRCDPISEHNRLYWYRQTLGQGPEFLTYFQNEAQLEKSRLLSDRFSAERPKGSFSTLEIQRTEQGDSAMYLCASSLVALGGSGNTIYFGEGSWLTVV.

The chain joins TRBV10-2 to TRBJ1-1; TRBD1 might be the D (6 bases). Germline assignment: CDR1 WSHSY and CDR2 SAAADI. Trimming took 6 bases from V and 6 from J, leaving 20 bases between them. The CDR3 extends over 15 amino acids. The CDR3 reads CASRDPGEGRPEAFF. In DNA, the CDR3 is TGCGCCAGCAGGGACCCAGGGGAGGGGCGTCCTGAAGCTTTCTTT.

The V call is TRBV9, the J call TRBJ2-7; 9 nucleotides line up with TRBD2. CDR1 and CDR2 from the germline V gene are SGDLS and YYNGEE. The CDR3 runs 16 residues. Trimming cost V 0 bases and J 6 bases; bases outside gene matches: 10. CDR3 sequence (DNA): TGTGCCAGCAGCGTAGCGGTTGCGGGGGGGGCCTCCGAGCAGTACTTC. As protein: CASSVAVAGGASEQYF.

The rearrangement uses TRBV6-2 or TRBV6-3 and TRBJ2-1, with D perhaps being TRBD1 or TRBD2 (5 bases each). Germline V CDR1 and CDR2: MNHEY, SVGEGT. Trimming shortened V by 6 bases and J by 6 bases, and 9 bases separated the two germline ends. The CDR3 spans 12 residues. Here the CDR3 DNA reads TGTGCCAGCAGCCGGGGCGGCAATGAGCAGTTCTTC. Translated: CASSRGGNEQFF.

V usage is TRBV5-4 and J usage is TRBJ1-4; D unclear. Germline CDR1 reads SGHNT; CDR2 reads YYREEE (reference sequence). Trimming left V 0 bases short and J 3 bases short, with 6 bases between. The CDR3 consists of 14 residues. The CDR3 sequence: CASSLEPSNEKLFF. The CDR3 DNA reads as TGTGCCAGCAGCTTGGAGCCTTCTAATGAAAAACTGTTTTTT.

This clone was found once. The rearrangement uses TRBV4-1 and TRBJ1-2, with TRBD1 matching over 9 bases. V gave up 2 bases and J gave up 7 bases; unmatched junction bases: 5. The CDR3 runs 14 residues. Per the germline V gene, CDR1 is MGHRA and CDR2 is YSYEKL. CDR3 nucleotides: TGCGCCAGCAGCCAATGGGACAGGGAAGGTGGCTACACCTTC. Its translation: CASSQWDREGGYTF.

Only one count was recorded for this clone. The chain links TRBV5-1 to TRBJ2-2; TRBD2 matches 8 bases. J was trimmed by 3 bases and V by 4 bases; bases with no gene match: 11. This CDR3 comprises 17 residues. Germline V gene sequence: CDR1 SGHRS, CDR2 YFSETQ. The CDR3 DNA reads TGCGCCAGCAGCCCTGGAGCGGGGGTCGAGGACACCGGGGAGCTGTTTTTT. This codes for CASSPGAGVEDTGELFF.

The rearrangement joins TRBV25-1 to TRBJ1-1, with D possibly matching TRBD1 (5 bases). Per the germline V gene, CDR1 is MGHDK and CDR2 is SYGVNS. This CDR3 contains 13 residues. The V end lost 4 bases, the J end lost 10 bases, and 16 bases lay between the germline ends. CDR3 in amino acids: CASSGSRVGGAFF. DNA for the CDR3: TGTGCCAGCAGTGGCAGCAGGGTCGGGGGAGCTTTCTTT.

V usage is TRBV19 and J usage is TRBJ2-4; the match to TRBD2 covers 7 bases. Trimming cost V 5 bases and J 3 bases; bases outside gene matches: 13. Germline CDR1 reads LNHDA; CDR2 reads SQIVND (reference sequence). The CDR3 is 17 residues long. CDR3 region: CASSRVAGVIGKNIQYF. CDR3 sequence (DNA): TGTGCCAGTAGTCGCGTCGCGGGAGTAATTGGCAAAAACATTCAGTACTTC. The variable domain in full, with the rest retrieved from reference TRBV19 and TRBJ2-4, is DGGITQSPKYLFRKEGQNVTLSCEQNLNHDAMYWYRQDPGQGLRLIYYSQIVNDFQKGDIAEGYSVSREKKESFPLTVTSAQKNPTAFYLCASSRVAGVIGKNIQYFGAGTRLSVL.